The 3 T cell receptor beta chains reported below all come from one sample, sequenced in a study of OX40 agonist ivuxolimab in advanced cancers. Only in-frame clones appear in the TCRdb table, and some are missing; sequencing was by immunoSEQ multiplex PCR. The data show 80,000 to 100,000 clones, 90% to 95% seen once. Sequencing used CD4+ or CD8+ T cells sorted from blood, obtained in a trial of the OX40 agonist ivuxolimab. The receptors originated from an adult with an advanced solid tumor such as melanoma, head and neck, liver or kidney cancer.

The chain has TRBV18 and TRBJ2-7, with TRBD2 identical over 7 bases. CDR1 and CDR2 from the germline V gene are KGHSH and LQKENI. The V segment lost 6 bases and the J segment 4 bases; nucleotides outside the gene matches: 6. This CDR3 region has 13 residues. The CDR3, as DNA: TGTGCCAGCTCTCAGTGGGGGGGGTACGAGCAGTACGTC. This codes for CASSQWGGYEQYV.

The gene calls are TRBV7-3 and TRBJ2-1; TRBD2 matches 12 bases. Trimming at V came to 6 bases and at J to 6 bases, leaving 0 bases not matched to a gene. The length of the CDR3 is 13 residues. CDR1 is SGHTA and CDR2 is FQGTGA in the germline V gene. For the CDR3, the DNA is TGTGCCAGCAGGACTAGCGGGAGCAATGAGCAGTTCTTC. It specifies CASRTSGSNEQFF.

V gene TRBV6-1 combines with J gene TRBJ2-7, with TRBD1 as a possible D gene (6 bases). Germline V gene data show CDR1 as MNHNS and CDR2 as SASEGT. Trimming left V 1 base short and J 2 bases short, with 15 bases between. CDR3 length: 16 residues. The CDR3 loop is CASSEGGRGPPYEQYV. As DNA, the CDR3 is TGTGCCAGCAGTGAAGGGGGCAGGGGCCCCCCCTACGAGCAGTACGTC.